This T cell receptor beta chain was captured in a study of OX40 agonist ivuxolimab in advanced cancers. About the study: Dose-escalation patients had hepatocellular carcinoma, melanoma, renal cell or head and neck cancer. Partial responses, seen in three patients, involved one hepatocellular carcinoma and two cutaneous melanomas. Study-level points and caveats: Doses of 0.1 to 3.0 mg/kg were accompanied by clonal expansion of CD4+ and CD8+ blood T cells by week 6.

Method: immunoSEQ multiplex PCR; TCRdb's copy keeps in-frame clones and lacks some. The sample holds approximately 60,000 clones, more than 80% seen once. Worth noting for this clone: Its antigen is as yet unknown.

Material: CD4+ or CD8+ T cells sorted from blood, obtained in a trial of the OX40 agonist ivuxolimab. This clonotype was obtained from an adult with an advanced solid tumor such as melanoma, head and neck, liver or kidney cancer.

DNA for the CDR3: TGTGCCAGCAGCCGAACAGGGGGCTTTTTTCACGAGCAGTACTTC. Its protein product is CASSRTGGFFHEQYF. This chain links TRBV14 with TRBJ2-7; 9 bases fit TRBD1. This CDR3 comprises 15 residues. CDR1 is SGHDN, CDR2 FVKESK, per germline. V lost 4 bases and J lost 5; bases outside the gene matches: 9.